This T cell receptor beta chain was identified during a study of neurological immune-mediated disorders. This clonotype was counted many times. The V gene's germline CDR1 is MDHEN and CDR2 SYDVKM. This CDR3 region has 16 residues. Trimming took 6 bases from V and 6 from J; bases not matched to a gene: 11. Each CDR3 protein is one row after TCRdb ran MiXCR on the 5' RACE reads. The sample lists 45,000 to 50,000 distinct CDR3 sequences, 4% to 5.5% seen once, with around 5% in the top ten. The clonotype was recovered from a woman aged 55 to 70 with multiple sclerosis. The rearrangement links TRBV28 to TRBJ1-4, with 9 bases identical to TRBD1. Sequencing input: PBMCs. CDR3 nucleotides: TGTGCCAGCAGCCCAGTAACAGGGGGCGAGGATGAAAAACTGTTTTTT. Translating gives CASSPVTGGEDEKLFF.